The clone carrying this TCR beta chain showed up just a few times. Its antigen remains unidentified. The data originate from a study of OX40 agonist ivuxolimab in advanced cancers. About the research overall: One hepatocellular carcinoma and a couple of cutaneous melanoma patients partially responded. General study results and limits: Expanded clones tended on average to be more numerous among CD8+ T cells than CD4+. Partial responders treated at 0.1-3.0 mg/kg exhibited clonal expansion among the lowest measured.

Data came from immunoSEQ multiplex PCR; TCRdb stores just in-frame clones and leaves some out. Among 70,000 to 75,000 clones listed, around 80% were seen once. It was autoimmune disease history or systemic immunosuppression that excluded patients. The CDR3 covers 17 residues. V lost 2 bases, J lost 2 bases, and 7 bases stayed unmatched. Germline V gene sequence: CDR1 LNHDA, CDR2 SQIVND (reference sequence). J is TRBJ2-1 and V is TRBV19; 9 nucleotides line up with TRBD1. The TCR originated in an adult with an advanced solid tumor such as melanoma, head and neck, liver or kidney cancer. The sample was CD4+ or CD8+ T cells sorted from blood, taken in a trial of the OX40 agonist ivuxolimab. DNA for the CDR3: TGTGCCAGTAGTATAACCCGGGACAGGGCTACCTACAATGAGCAGTTCTTC. As protein: CASSITRDRATYNEQFF.